This T cell receptor (beta chain) was found in a study of prognosis after radiotherapy for stage I lung cancer. For the study at large: Subsequent to radiotherapy, distant metastatic disease emerged in four patients (median roughly seven months), whereas roughly 14 exhibited no significant progression.

Findings of the study overall: In patients with versus without metastases, TRBV and TRBJ gene usage reportedly differed. The study found that unique TCR clone counts fell after stereotactic body radiation therapy, median 10,088 versus 6,861.

This clonotype was observed many times. The target antigen is unknown. The CDR3 is 13 amino acids. Trimming removed 4 bases at V and 4 bases at J, with 13 bases between. Looked up from germline, CDR1 is SQVTM and CDR2 is ANQGSEA. Template was genomic DNA; TCR beta CDR3 amplified in two multiplex PCR rounds. Primers were specific to each TRBV and TRBJ gene in first-round PCR. TCRdb re-called the multiplex PCR reads through MiXCR, storing one row per CDR3 protein. Here the sample spans 25,000 to 35,000 distinct CDR3 sequences, around 48% being singletons. This chain uses TRBV29-1 with TRBJ1-2; D perhaps matches TRBD1 (6 bases). Material: PBMCs, obtained before or after stereotactic body radiation therapy (not recorded which). This sequence was found in a donor aged 50 or older with non-small cell lung cancer. CDR3 DNA sequence: TGCAGCGTTGTTGTTCAGGGGAGCTATGGCTACACCTTC. Translating it yields CSVVVQGSYGYTF.